Detailed here is one T cell receptor beta chain. Antigen specificity is unknown. These data originate in a study of T cell responses to AZD1222 COVID-19 vaccine. Clones were sequenced by immunoSEQ multiplex PCR, and TCRdb holds only the in-frame ones, with some missing. The data show 100,000 to 150,000 clones, 70% to 90% seen once. Germline CDR1 is LGHDT and CDR2 is YNNKEL (reference sequence). The CDR3 covers 15 residues. V was clipped by 5 bases and J by 8 bases, with 21 bases between them. Findings and caveats of the study: After the peak T cell response, and only then, were repertoires sampled.

The rearrangement joins TRBV3-1 (or the pseudogene TRBV3-2) to TRBJ1-2; D is possibly TRBD1 (6 bases). This TCR was recovered from an adult in good health. Material: peripheral blood, obtained on day 0 of AZD1222 vaccination. The CDR3 loop is CASSYSFQGLEGYTF. CDR3 coding DNA: TGTGCCAGCAGCTACTCATTTCAGGGGTTGGAAGGCTACACCTTC.